This T cell receptor (beta chain) came from a study of control samples from healthy donors and cancer patients. Sequencing used immunoSEQ multiplex PCR; TCRdb keeps in-frame clones, though not all of them. This sample carries roughly 41,000 clones, roughly 94% of them seen once, and the ten largest clones take roughly a quarter. The CDR3 consists of 11 residues. CDR1 is GTSNPN and CDR2 is SVGIG in the germline V gene (reference sequence). The V end was cut by 1 base, the J end by 8 bases, with 8 bases between. Input material: blood. The rearrangement joins TRBV30 to TRBJ1-2; D ambiguous. The sequence was obtained from a man between 60 and 70 years old in good health. The CDR3 protein is CAWSDSEGYTF. The CDR3 region has the DNA TGTGCCTGGAGTGACAGCGAGGGCTACACCTTC.